This T cell receptor (beta chain) was profiled in a study of blood T cells in healthy people across ages. With a J-beta primer mix and a sample-barcoded 5' primer, a second PCR ran about 7 to 12 cycles. Via MiXCR, TCRdb re-called the 5' RACE reads, giving one row per CDR3 protein. The data show 1,500,000 or so distinct CDR3 sequences, approximately 43% seen once. This CDR3 contains 13 residues. V gave up 6 bases and J gave up 3 bases; unmatched junction bases: 2. This clonotype appeared a few times. The receptor's source is a woman aged 18-29 years in good health. Sample: blood. The genes are TRBV12-3 or TRBV12-4 and TRBJ2-5, with 9 bases that match TRBD1. CDR3 coding DNA: TGTGCCAGCAGGGGACAGGGAAAAGAGACCCAGTACTTC. The encoded protein is CASRGQGKETQYF.